The present entry profiles one T cell receptor (beta chain) with its context. Its antigen is not known. The data are from a study of T cell clones after liver transplantation. Study overall: Samples came from ITN030ST, which attempted immunosuppression withdrawal within 2 years of liver transplantation. Pre-transplant mixed lymphocyte reactions yielded third-party-reactive TCRbeta sequences as comparators for graft-donor-reactive sequences. Apart from three HCV-positive recipients, transplants were for non-autoimmune, non-viral reasons. Study-level points and caveats: Graft donor-reactive T cells may have migrated into the graft rather than being deleted.

TCRdb keeps only in-frame clones here, not all; method: immunoSEQ multiplex PCR. Of about 75,000 clones listed, 84% are singletons. The CDR3 consists of 12 residues. CDR1 and CDR2 (germline): MDHEN, SYDVKM. Trimming took 2 bases from V and 3 from J, leaving 4 bases between them. The source material was CD4+ T cells from blood, sampled 48 months after liver transplant. The rearrangement uses TRBV28 and TRBJ1-1; D uncertain. The source is a human patient who received a liver transplant. Some T cells may be transferred from the graft donor. The CDR3 nucleotides read TGTGCCAGCAGTTTAGTGGACACTGAAGCTTTCTTT. Translating gives CASSLVDTEAFF. The full variable domain, rest sourced from reference TRBV28 and TRBJ1-1, is DVKVTQSSRYLVKRTGEKVFLECVQDMDHENMFWYRQDPGLGLRLIYFSYDVKMKEKGDIPEGYSVSREKKERFSLILESASTNQTSMYLCASSLVDTEAFFGQGTRLTVV.